The text below deals with one T cell receptor (beta chain). Its antigen has not been determined. Within one base of it there is no much larger clone, and no base qualities were kept. V and J are trimmed by 5 bases and 9 bases, and the gene matches miss 13 bases of the junction. The CDR3, from cysteine to phenylalanine, totals 16 residues. CDR3 DNA only is kept here, 48 bases in frame from base 1. The germline V gene encodes CDR1 SGHVS and CDR2 FQNEAQ. These data belong to a study of blood T cell repertoires in COVID-19 (dated by TCRdb to 2018 to 2020). For the study in its entirety: Samples covering the acute and convalescent phases of COVID-19 were provided by collaborators in the United States, Italy and Spain. The prospective study material was composed of cDNA or gDNA derived from T cells, B-cell-depleted T cells, or PBMCs. Deeply sampled blood TCRbeta repertoires from subjects exposed to, actively infected with, or recovered from COVID-19 were included in the dataset. The repertoires were released in a freely available public database intended as a resource for research on the immune response to SARS-CoV-2. The samples were drawn from the first 160 participants of the ongoing ImmuneRACE study and from 1,254 subjects provided by 6 global collaborators. Nearly every sample came with metadata listing a de-identified subject ID, COVID-19 status, age in years and sex. Where HLA class I and class II types were available, the types were taken from metadata supplied by the sample provider, not from assay-based typing. Here is what the overall study found, with its caveats: How much clinical and demographic metadata was included differed by source and by participant, and the metadata was provided uncurated.

Participants in the prospective study were enrolled through a virtual design, were aged roughly 18 to 90 years, and lived in 24 United States geographic areas. In the prospective study, participants were assigned to cohorts based on the clinical history participants reported in a screening survey and a study questionnaire. Exposed participants had been in contact, within 2 weeks of entering the study, with a person who had a PCR-confirmed or clinician-diagnosed case of COVID-19. Mobile phlebotomists in the prospective study collected whole blood, serum and a nasopharyngeal or oropharyngeal swab from every participant. Prospective study participants could optionally give additional blood draws and questionnaires over an approximately two-month period. Blood samples from the prospective study were shipped frozen or at room temperature prior to DNA extraction. TCRbeta CDR3 regions were amplified from genomic DNA using the immunoSEQ Assay, a bias-controlled multiplex PCR. The paper's data handling went like this. Nucleated cell counts per sample were estimated from amplification of reference gene primers within the assay. To quantify the absolute abundance of each unique TCRbeta CDR3 rearrangement, sequence reads were collapsed and filtered. Productive Simpson clonality was computed per sample as the square root of Simpson's diversity index over productive rearrangements. Held by TCRdb, this immuneACCESS table contains in-frame sequences only and omits some clones. Under half of the omission traces to an unresolved V gene where checked; the cause of the rest is unknown. V and J calls and clone size follow that table, whereas D and trimming were derived from the DNA. Here the sample has 250,000 or so clones; approximately 88% occur a single time. The ten largest clones add up to about 4% of the sample.

Material: PBMCs or T cells enriched from blood (not recorded which). The clonotype originates from a woman aged 30 to 39 who had been exposed to COVID-19. The sequence joins TRBV7-8 to TRBJ1-6, and 7 junctional nucleotides match TRBD1. The DNA sequence follows: TGTGCCAGCAGCCCGAGGGACAGAGACACGGGTTCACCCCTCCACTTT. The encoded protein is CASSPRDRDTGSPLHF.